This is a list of T cell receptor beta chains from one sample in a study of blood T cell repertoires in COVID-19. Here immunoSEQ multiplex PCR was the method, and the copy in TCRdb shows in-frame clones only, minus some. In the table there are 250,000 to 350,000 clones, 90% of which are singletons. The sample comprised PBMCs or T cells enriched from blood (not recorded which). Receptors were obtained from a woman aged 18 to 35 with acute COVID-19. Both conserved end residues are trimmed from each CDR3. Fields, in order: J gene, V gene, clone size, CDR3 protein. Part of the rows lack a size; the others show once, few, many or a class for expanded clones.

>TRBJ2-5|TRBV18|few
ASSGGEATQY
>TRBJ1-2|TRBV28|.
ASTDRDRVNT
>TRBJ2-3|TRBV7-3|.
ASSLMSSIPDTQY
>TRBJ2-5|TRBV7-2|.
ASSLTRLAGVAGSQY
>TRBJ1-1|TRBV9|.
ASSVDSDGTEAF
>TRBJ1-2|TRBV27|.
ASSPTAEERDYGYT
>TRBJ2-7|TRBV14|.
ASSQVGGLEQY
>TRBJ2-5|TRBV3-1/TRBV3-2|few
ASTRDRGRPHSETQY
>TRBJ1-2|TRBV28|.
ASSLDRGHLNNYGYT
>TRBJ1-1|TRBV5-4|.
ASSFWSRDTEAF
>TRBJ1-2|TRBV6-5|once
ASSYQGVVGYGYT
>TRBJ2-1|TRBV28|.
ASSLSSLSYNEQF